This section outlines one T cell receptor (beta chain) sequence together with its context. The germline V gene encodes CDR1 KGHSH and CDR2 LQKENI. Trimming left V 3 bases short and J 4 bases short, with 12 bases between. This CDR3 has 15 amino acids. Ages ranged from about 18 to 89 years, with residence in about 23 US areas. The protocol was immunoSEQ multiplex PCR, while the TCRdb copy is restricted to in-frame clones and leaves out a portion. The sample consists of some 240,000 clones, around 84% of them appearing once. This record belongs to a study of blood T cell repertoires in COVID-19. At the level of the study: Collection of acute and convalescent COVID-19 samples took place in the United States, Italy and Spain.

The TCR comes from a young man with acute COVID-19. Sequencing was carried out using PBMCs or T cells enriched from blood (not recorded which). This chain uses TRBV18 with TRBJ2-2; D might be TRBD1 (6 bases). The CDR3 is CASSPLGQSTGELFF. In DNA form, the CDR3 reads TGTGCCAGCTCACCTCTTGGACAGAGCACCGGGGAGCTGTTTTTT. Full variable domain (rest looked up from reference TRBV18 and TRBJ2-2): NAGVMQNPRHLVRRRGQEARLRCSPMKGHSHVYWYRQLPEEGLKFMVYLQKENIIDESGMPKERFSAEFPKEGPSILRIQQVVRGDSAAYFCASSPLGQSTGELFFGEGSRLTVL.